Listed below are T cell receptor beta chains from one sample, sequenced in a study of identical twins. TCRdb independently ran MiXCR on the 5' RACE reads; one entry per CDR3 protein. Counted here are about 530,000 distinct CDR3 sequences, 20% to 25% occurring once; the ten biggest clones make up about 0.48%. These same records also appear under a second study, on yellow fever vaccine responses in identical twins.

Sequenced: CD4+ T cells sorted from blood. These receptor sequences come from a woman between 18 and 29 years old in good health. Both conserved end residues are part of each CDR3. For some rows the clone size is stated as once, few or many, or as a class when expanded; others skip it.

v_call	cdr3_length	j_call	clone_size	cdr3_aa
TRBV2	13	TRBJ1-5	.	CASSRQVDQPQHF
TRBV14	16	TRBJ2-1	few	CASSQVVGTGGHEQFF
TRBV7-9	16	TRBJ2-1	few	CASHRRGSVEVNEQFF
TRBV29-1	13	TRBJ2-2	.	CSVRTVTTGELFF
TRBV7-9	14	TRBJ1-6	few	CASSLAWGNSPLHF
TRBV7-9	15	TRBJ1-1	.	CASSSGTVMNTEAFF
TRBV27	13	TRBJ2-3	.	CASNRLGTDTQYF
TRBV11-2	16	TRBJ2-7	.	CASSSRSGRAPNEQYF
TRBV12-3/TRBV12-4	17	TRBJ2-6	.	CASRAGQGFSGANVLTF
TRBV12-3/TRBV12-4	18	TRBJ2-1	.	CASSFSAGRVGAHNEQFF
TRBV12-3/TRBV12-4	15	TRBJ1-5	few	CASSPGDRVDQPQHF
TRBV5-1	15	TRBJ2-1	.	CASSLGLEPYNEQFF
TRBV9	11	TRBJ1-1	few	CASSARHEAFF
TRBV7-9	16	TRBJ2-4	few	CASSLATDRPENIQYF
TRBV2	14	TRBJ2-4	.	CASSEALTGGIQYF
TRBV4-2	17	TRBJ2-5	.	CASSQLSSGGLQETQYF
TRBV29-1	11	TRBJ1-2	few	CSVQGNYGYTF
TRBV5-1	15	TRBJ2-1	few	CASSSSEGLAVSEFF
TRBV28	15	TRBJ1-1	.	CASSGLLRMNTEAFF
TRBV14	13	TRBJ2-1	.	CASSQDPGWLQFF
TRBV5-1	14	TRBJ2-2	few	CASSSGQGTGELFF
TRBV29-1	11	TRBJ2-1	few	CSVKPYNEQFF
TRBV5-1	15	TRBJ2-7	.	CASSLDNSGSYEQYF
TRBV20-1	15	TRBJ2-5	.	CSARTGLAGVETQYF
TRBV20-1	13	TRBJ2-1	few	CSAGDFSYNEQFF
TRBV9	15	TRBJ2-7	few	CASSIEAGQGYEQYF
TRBV3-1	18	TRBJ2-3	few	CASSHGAPSGSLADTQYF
TRBV29-1	17	TRBJ2-5	few	CSVVTSGRALSIETQYF
TRBV20-1	14	TRBJ1-2	.	CSARLRSTNYGYTF
TRBV12-3/TRBV12-4	14	TRBJ2-1	.	CASSGWQTYNEQFF
TRBV7-9	13	TRBJ2-7	.	CASSLREGDEQYF
TRBV28	14	TRBJ1-2	few	CATSRGGGSYGYTF
TRBV4-1	18	TRBJ1-4	.	CASSQLRTPGATNEKLFF
TRBV5-1	11	TRBJ2-7	few	CASRQQSEQYF
TRBV5-1	13	TRBJ1-1	.	CASSWEIGTEAFF
TRBV5-1	14	TRBJ1-1	many	CASSLAGQYTEAFF
TRBV25-1	13	TRBJ1-2	.	CASSEDSPYGYTF
TRBV3-1	15	TRBJ2-2	.	CASSQRASSPGELFF
TRBV5-1	14	TRBJ2-5	.	CASSWERGEETQYF
TRBV2	14	TRBJ2-7	.	CASNLDLASYEQYF
TRBV10-3	16	TRBJ2-4	few	CAISERGGPSKNIQYF
TRBV5-1	14	TRBJ2-4	.	CASSPTGDGNIQYF
TRBV3-1	13	TRBJ1-2	many	CASSQPGVDGYTF
TRBV9	16	TRBJ2-5	.	CASSVGGHVGQETQYF
TRBV5-1	16	TRBJ2-1	.	CASSLGWRGIYNEQFF
TRBV10-3	15	TRBJ2-3	.	CAISESGIHTDTQYF
TRBV5-1	14	TRBJ2-3	few	CASSKETGTDTQYF
TRBV10-3	15	TRBJ2-2	few	CAPTEGSSRTGELFF
TRBV28	15	TRBJ2-1	once	CASSEGTLSYNEQFF
TRBV2	15	TRBJ2-1	few	CASRRGGNSYNEQFF
TRBV12-3/TRBV12-4	17	TRBJ1-2	few	CASSPRTFPLSIYGYTF
TRBV5-4	14	TRBJ2-7	.	CASGPGTGNYEQYF
TRBV12-3/TRBV12-4	15	TRBJ2-2	.	CASTPGDRNTGELFF